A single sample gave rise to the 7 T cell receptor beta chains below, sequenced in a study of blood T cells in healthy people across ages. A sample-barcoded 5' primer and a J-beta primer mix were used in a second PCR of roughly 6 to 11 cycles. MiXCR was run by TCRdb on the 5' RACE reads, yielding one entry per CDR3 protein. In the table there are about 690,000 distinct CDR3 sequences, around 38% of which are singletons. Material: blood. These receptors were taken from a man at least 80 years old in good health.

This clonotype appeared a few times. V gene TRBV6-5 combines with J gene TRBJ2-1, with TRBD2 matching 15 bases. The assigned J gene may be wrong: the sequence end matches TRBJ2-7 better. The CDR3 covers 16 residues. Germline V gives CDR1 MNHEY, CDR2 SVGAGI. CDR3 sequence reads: CASSYTGLAGGNEQYF. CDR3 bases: TGTGCCAGCAGTTACACGGGACTAGCGGGAGGTAATGAGCAGTACTTC.

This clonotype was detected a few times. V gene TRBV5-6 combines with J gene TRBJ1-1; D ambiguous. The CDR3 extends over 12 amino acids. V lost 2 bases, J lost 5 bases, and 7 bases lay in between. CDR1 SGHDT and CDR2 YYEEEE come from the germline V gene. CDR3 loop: CASSFISTEAFF. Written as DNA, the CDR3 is TGTGCCAGCAGCTTTATCAGTACTGAAGCTTTCTTT.

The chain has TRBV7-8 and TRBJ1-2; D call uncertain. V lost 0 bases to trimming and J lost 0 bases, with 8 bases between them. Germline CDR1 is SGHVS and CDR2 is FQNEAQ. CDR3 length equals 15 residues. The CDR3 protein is CASSLAGRPNYGYTF. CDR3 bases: TGTGCCAGCAGCTTAGCGGGGAGACCTAACTATGGCTACACCTTC.

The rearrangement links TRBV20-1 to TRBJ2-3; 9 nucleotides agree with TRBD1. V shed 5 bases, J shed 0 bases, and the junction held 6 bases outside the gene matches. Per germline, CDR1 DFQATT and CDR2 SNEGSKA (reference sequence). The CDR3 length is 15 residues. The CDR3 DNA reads TGCAGTGCTCCCAGAGGGACAGGGAGCACAGATACGCAGTATTTT. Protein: CSAPRGTGSTDTQYF.

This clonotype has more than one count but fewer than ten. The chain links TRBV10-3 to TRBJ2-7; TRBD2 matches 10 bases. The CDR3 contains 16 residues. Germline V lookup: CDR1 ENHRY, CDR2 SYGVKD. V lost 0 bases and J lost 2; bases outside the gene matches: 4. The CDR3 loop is CAISESYSGRAYEQYF. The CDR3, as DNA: TGTGCCATCAGTGAGTCGTACAGCGGGAGGGCCTACGAGCAGTACTTC.

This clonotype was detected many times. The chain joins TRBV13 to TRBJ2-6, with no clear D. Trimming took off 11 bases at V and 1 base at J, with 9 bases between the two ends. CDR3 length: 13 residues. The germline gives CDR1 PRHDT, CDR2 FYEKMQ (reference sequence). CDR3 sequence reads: CAASRSGANVLTF. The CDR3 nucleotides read TGTGCCGCATCGCGTTCTGGGGCCAACGTCCTGACTTTC.

CDR3 region: CASSMGLAGGPLGEQFF. Written as DNA, the CDR3 is TGTGCCAGCAGCATGGGACTAGCGGGAGGGCCCCTCGGTGAGCAGTTCTTC. The rearrangement links TRBV11-2 to TRBJ2-1, with 16 bases aligning to TRBD2. Per the germline V gene, CDR1 is SGHAT and CDR2 is FQNNGV. V lost 5 bases, J lost 9 bases, and 10 bases stayed unmatched. The CDR3 is 17 amino acids.